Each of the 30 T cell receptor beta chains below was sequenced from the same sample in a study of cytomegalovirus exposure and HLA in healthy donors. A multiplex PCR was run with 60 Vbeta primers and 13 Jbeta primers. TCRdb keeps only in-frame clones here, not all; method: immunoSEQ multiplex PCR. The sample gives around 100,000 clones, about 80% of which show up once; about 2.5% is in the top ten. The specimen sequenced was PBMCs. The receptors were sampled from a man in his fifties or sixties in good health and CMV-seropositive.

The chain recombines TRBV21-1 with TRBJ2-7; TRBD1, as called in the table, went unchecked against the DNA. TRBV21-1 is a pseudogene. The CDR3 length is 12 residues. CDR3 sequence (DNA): TGTGCCAGCGGACAGGGAGACTACGAGCAGTACTTC. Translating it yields CASGQGDYEQYF.

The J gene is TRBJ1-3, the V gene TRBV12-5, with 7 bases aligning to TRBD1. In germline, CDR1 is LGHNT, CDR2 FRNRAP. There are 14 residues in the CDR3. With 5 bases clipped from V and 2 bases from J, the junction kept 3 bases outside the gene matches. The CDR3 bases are TGTGCTAGTGGTGAGGGGGCTGCTGGAAACACCATATATTTT. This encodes CASGEGAAGNTIYF.

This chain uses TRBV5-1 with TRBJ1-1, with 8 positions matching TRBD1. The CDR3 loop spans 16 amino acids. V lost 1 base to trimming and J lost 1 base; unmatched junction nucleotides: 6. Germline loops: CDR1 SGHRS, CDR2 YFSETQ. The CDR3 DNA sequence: TGCGCCAGCAGCTTGAAGGGGCAGGGGGCGAACACTGAAGCTTTCTTT. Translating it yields CASSLKGQGANTEAFF.

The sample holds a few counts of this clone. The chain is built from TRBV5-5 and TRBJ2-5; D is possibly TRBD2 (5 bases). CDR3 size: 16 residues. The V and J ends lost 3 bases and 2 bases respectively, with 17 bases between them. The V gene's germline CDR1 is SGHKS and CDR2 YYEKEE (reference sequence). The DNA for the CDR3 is TGTGCCAGCAGCTCATCGCCCGGACTCCTACAAGAGACCCAGTACTTC. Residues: CASSSSPGLLQETQYF.

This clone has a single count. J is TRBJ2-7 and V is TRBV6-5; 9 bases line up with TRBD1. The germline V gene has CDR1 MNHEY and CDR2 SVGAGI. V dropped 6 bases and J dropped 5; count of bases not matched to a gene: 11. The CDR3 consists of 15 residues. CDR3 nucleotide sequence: TGTGCCAGCAGAAAACCGGGACAGGGCGGAGACGAGCAGTACTTC. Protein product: CASRKPGQGGDEQYF.

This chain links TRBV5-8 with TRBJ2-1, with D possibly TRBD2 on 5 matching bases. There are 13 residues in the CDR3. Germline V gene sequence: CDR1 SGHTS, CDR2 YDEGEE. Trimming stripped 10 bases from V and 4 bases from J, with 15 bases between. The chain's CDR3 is CAPSSGIYNEQFF. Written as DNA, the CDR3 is TGTGCCCCCAGCTCGGGGATATACAATGAGCAGTTCTTC.

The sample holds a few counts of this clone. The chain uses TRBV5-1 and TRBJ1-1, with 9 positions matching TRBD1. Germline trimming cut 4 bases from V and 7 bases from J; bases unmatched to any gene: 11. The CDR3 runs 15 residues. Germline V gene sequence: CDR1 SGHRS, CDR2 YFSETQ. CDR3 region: CASSGLQGAGYEAFF. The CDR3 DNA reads TGCGCCAGCAGCGGGTTACAGGGGGCGGGGTATGAAGCTTTCTTT.

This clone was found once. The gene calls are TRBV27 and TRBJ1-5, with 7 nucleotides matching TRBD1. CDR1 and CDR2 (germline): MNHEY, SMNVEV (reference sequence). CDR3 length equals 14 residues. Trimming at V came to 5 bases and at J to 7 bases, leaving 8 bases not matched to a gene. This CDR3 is CASSTYRGQQPQHF. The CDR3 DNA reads TGTGCCAGCAGTACATACAGGGGACAGCAGCCCCAGCATTTT.

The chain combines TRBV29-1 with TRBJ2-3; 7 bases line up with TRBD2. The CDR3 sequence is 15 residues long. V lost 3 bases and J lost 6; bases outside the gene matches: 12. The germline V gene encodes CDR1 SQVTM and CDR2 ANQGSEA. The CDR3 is CSVEGRAGLSDTQYF. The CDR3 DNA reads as TGCAGCGTTGAGGGTCGAGCGGGGCTGTCGGATACGCAGTATTTT.

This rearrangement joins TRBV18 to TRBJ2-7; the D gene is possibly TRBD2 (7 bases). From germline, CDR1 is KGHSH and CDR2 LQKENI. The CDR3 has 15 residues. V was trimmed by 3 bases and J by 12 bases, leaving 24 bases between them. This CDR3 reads CASSPTDGFGGPGYF. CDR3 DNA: TGTGCCAGCTCACCTACCGACGGGTTCGGGGGGCCCGGGTACTTC.

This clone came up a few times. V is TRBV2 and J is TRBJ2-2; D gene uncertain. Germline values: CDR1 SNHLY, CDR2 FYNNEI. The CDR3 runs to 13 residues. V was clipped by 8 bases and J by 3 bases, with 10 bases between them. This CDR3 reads CASSYTDTGELFF. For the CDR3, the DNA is TGTGCCAGCTCTTACACAGACACCGGGGAGCTGTTTTTT.

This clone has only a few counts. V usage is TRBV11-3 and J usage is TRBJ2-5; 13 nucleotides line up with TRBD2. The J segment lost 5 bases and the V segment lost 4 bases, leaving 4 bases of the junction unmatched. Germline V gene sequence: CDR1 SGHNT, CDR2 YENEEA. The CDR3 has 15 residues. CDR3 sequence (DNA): TGTGCCAGCAGCTCTGGACTAGCGGGGGTGGAGACCCAGTACTTC. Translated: CASSSGLAGVETQYF.

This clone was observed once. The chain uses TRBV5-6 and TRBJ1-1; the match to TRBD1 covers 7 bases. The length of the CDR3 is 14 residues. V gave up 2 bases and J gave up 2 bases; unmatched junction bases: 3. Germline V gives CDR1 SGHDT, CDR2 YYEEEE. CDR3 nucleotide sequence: TGTGCCAGCAGCTTCGGGACAGCTAACACTGAAGCTTTCTTT. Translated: CASSFGTANTEAFF.

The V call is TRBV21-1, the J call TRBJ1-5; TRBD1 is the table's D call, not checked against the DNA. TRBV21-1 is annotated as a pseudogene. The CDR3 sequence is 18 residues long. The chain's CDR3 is CASIIGQGRTQDNQPQHF. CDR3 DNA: TGTGCCAGCATCATTGGACAGGGGAGGACGCAGGACAATCAGCCCCAGCATTTT.

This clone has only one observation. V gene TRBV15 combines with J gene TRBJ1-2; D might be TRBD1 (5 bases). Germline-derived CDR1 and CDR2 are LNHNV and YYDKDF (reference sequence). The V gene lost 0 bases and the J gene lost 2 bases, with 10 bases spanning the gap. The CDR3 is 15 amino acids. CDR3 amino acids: CATSREVRVNYGYTF. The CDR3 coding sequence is TGTGCCACCAGCAGAGAAGTCAGGGTAAACTATGGCTACACCTTC.

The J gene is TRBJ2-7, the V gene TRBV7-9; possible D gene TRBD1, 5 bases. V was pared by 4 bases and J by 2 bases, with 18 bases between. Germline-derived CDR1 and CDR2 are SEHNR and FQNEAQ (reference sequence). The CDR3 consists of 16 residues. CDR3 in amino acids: CASSCQDIPRAYEQYF. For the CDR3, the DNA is TGTGCCAGCAGCTGCCAGGACATCCCTCGAGCCTACGAGCAGTACTTC.

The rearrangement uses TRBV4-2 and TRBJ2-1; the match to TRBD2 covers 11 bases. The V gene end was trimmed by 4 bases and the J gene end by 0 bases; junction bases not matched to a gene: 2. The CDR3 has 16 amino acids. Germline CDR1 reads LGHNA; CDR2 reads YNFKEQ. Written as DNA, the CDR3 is TGTGCCAGCAGCCGGACTAGCGGGCTCTCCTACAATGAGCAGTTCTTC. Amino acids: CASSRTSGLSYNEQFF.

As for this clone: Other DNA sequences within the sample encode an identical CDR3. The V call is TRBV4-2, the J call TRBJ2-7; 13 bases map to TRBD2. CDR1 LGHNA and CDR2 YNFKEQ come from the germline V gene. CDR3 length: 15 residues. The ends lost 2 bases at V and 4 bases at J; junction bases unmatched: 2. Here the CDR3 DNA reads TGTGCCAGCAGCCAAAGACTAGCGGGGGGTTACGAGCAGTACTTC. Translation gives CASSQRLAGGYEQYF.

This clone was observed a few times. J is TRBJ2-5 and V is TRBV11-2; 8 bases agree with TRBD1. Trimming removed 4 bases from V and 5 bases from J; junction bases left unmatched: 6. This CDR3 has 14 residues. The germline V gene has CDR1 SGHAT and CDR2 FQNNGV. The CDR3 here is CASSSSGGWETQYF. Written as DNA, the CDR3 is TGTGCCAGCAGCTCCTCAGGGGGCTGGGAGACCCAGTACTTC.

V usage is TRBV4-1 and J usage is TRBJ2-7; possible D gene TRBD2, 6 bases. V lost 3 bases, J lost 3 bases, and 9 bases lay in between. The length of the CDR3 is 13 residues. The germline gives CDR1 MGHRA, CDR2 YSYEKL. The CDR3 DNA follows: TGCGCCAGCAGCCAGGGACTTCGCTACGAGCAGTACTTC. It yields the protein CASSQGLRYEQYF.

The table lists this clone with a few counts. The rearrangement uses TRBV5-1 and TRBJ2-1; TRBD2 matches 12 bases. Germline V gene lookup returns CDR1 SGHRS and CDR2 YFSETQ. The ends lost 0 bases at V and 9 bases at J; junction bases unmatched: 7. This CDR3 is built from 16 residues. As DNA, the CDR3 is TGCGCCAGCAGCTTGGGGACTAGCGGGGAAAGTGGTGAGCAGTTCTTC. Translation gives CASSLGTSGESGEQFF. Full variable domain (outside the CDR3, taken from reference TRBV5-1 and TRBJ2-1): KAGVTQTPRYLIKTRGQQVTLSCSPISGHRSVSWYQQTPGQGLQFLFEYFSETQRNKGNFPGRFSGRQFSNSRSEMNVSTLELGDSALYLCASSLGTSGESGEQFFGPGTRLTVL.

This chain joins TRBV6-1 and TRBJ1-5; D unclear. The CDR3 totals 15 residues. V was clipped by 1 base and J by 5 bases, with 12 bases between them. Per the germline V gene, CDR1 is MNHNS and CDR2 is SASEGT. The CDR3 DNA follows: TGTGCCAGCAGTGAAGGGCCCCTTGAATATCAGCCCCAGCATTTT. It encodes CASSEGPLEYQPQHF.

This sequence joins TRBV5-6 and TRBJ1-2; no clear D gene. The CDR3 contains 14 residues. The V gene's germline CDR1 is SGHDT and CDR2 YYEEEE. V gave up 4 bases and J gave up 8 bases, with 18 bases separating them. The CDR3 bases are TGTGCCAGCAGCCGGAGTCCCGATTTGACGGGCTACACCTTC. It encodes CASSRSPDLTGYTF. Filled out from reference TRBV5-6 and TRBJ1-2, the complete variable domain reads DAGVTQSPTHLIKTRGQQVTLRCSPKSGHDTVSWYQQALGQGPQFIFQYYEEEERQRGNFPDRFSGHQFPNYSSELNVNALLLGDSALYLCASSRSPDLTGYTFGSGTRLTVV.

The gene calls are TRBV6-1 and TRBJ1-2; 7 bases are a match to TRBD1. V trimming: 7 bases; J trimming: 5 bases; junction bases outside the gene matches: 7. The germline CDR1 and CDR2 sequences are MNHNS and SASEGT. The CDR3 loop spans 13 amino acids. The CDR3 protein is CASNNRGPYGYTF. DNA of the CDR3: TGTGCCAGCAATAATAGGGGGCCTTATGGCTACACCTTC.

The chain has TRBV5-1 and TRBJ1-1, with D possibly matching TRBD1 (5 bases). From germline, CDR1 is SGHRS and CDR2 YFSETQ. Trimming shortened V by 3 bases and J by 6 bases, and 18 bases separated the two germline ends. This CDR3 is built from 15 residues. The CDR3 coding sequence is TGCGCCAGCAGCTCGCTTGACGGGGGGGGAGCTGAAGCTTTCTTT. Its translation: CASSSLDGGGAEAFF. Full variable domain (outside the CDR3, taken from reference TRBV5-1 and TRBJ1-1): KAGVTQTPRYLIKTRGQQVTLSCSPISGHRSVSWYQQTPGQGLQFLFEYFSETQRNKGNFPGRFSGRQFSNSRSEMNVSTLELGDSALYLCASSSLDGGGAEAFFGQGTRLTVV.

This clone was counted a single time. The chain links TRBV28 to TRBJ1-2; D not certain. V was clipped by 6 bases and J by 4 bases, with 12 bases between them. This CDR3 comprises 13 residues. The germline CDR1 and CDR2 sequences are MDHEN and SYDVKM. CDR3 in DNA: TGTGCCAGCAGAGCACCCACCCTCTATGGCTACACCTTC. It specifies CASRAPTLYGYTF.

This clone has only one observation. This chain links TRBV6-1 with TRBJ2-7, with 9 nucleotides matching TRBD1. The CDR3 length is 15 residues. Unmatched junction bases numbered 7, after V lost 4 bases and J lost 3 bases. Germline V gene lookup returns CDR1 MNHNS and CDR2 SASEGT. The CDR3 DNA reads TGTGCCAGCAGTGGGGATGAGACAGGGGGCTACGAGCAGTACTTC. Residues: CASSGDETGGYEQYF.

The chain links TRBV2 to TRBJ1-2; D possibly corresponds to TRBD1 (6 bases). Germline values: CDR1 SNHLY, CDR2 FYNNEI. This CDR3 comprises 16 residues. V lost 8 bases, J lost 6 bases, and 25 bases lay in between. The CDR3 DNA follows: TGTGCCAGCGGATCGGAAGTGACAGGAGCCGTTGATGGCTACACCTTC. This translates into CASGSEVTGAVDGYTF.

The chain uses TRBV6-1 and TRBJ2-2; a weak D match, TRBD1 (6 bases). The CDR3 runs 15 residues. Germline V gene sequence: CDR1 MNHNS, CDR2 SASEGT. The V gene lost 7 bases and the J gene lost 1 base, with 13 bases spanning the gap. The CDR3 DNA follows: TGTGCCAGCATTAAGGACAGTTGGAACACCGGGGAGCTGTTTTTT. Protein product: CASIKDSWNTGELFF.

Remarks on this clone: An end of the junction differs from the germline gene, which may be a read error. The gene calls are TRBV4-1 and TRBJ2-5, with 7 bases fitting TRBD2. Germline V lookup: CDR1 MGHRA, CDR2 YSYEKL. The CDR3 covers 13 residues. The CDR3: CASSQASGVGWDF. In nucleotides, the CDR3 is TGCGCCAGCAGCCAAGCAAGCGGGGTTGGATGGGACTTC.